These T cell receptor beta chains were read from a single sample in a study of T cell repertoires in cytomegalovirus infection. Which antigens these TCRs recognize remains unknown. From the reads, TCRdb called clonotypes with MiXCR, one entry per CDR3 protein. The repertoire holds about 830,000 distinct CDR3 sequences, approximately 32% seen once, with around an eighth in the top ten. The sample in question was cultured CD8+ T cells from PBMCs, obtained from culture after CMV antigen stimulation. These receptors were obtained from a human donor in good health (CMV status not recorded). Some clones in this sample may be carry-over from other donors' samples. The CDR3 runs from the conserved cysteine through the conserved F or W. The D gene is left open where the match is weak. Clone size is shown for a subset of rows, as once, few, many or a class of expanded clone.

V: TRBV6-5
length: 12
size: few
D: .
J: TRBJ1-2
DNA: TGTGCCAGCAGTTCAGGGGAGTATGGCTACACCTTC
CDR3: CASSSGEYGYTF

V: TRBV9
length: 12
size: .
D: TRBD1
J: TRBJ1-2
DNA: TGTGCCAGCATGGACAGGGTTCGCGGCTACACCTTC
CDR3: CASMDRVRGYTF

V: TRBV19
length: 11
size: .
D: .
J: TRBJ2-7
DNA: TGTGCCAGTGCCTTAGGCCACGAGCAGTACTTC
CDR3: CASALGHEQYF

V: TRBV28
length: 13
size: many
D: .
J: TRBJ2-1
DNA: TGTGCCAGCAGTTTCCTAGCAGGCAATGAGCAGTTCTTC
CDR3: CASSFLAGNEQFF

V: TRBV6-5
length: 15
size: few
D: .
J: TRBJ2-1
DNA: TGTGCCAGCAGTTACGGACTCCTGGTTGGGTATGAGCAGTTCTTC
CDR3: CASSYGLLVGYEQFF

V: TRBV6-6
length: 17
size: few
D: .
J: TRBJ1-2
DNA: TGTGCCAGCAGTTACTCGCTTGCGGAGGGAGCTAACTATGGCTACACCTTC
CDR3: CASSYSLAEGANYGYTF

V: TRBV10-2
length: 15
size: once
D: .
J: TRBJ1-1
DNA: TGCGCCAGCAGTGAGGAGGCAGGAGTAAACACTGAAGCTTTCTTT
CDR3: CASSEEAGVNTEAFF

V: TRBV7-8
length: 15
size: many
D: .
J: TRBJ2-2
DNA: TGTGCCAGCAGCCCACGGGCGGGATACACCGGGGAGCTGTTTTTT
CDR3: CASSPRAGYTGELFF

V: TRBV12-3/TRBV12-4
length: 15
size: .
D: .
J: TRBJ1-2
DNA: TGTGCCAGCAGTTTAGGCAGGATAACTAACTATGGCTACACCTTC
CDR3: CASSLGRITNYGYTF

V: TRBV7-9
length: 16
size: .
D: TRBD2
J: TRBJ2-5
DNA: TGTGCCAGCAGCCCGCCTAGCGGGGGGGCCGAAGAGACCCAGTACTTC
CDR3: CASSPPSGGAEETQYF

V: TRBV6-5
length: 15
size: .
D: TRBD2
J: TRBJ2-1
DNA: TGTGCCAGCAGTTTGCGAGCGGGGGGGCCTAATGAGCAGTTCTTC
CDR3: CASSLRAGGPNEQFF

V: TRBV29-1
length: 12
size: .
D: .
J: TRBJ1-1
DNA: TGCAGCGTTGATGGGAGCGATACTGAAGCTTTCTTT
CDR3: CSVDGSDTEAFF

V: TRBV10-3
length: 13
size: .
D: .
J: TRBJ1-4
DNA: TGTGCCACGCGACTGGAGCCTAATGAAAAACTGTTTTTT
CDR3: CATRLEPNEKLFF

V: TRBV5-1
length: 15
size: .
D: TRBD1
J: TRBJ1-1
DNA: TGCGCCAGCAGCCGCACAAGGACAGGCGCCACTGAAGCTTTCTTT
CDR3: CASSRTRTGATEAFF

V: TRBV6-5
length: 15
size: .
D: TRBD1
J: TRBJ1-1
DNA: TGTGCCAGCAGTGACGACAGGGTAATGAACACTGAAGCTTTCTTT
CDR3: CASSDDRVMNTEAFF

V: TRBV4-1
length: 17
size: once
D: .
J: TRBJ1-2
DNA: TGTGCCAGCAGCCAAGATTCCTCCGGACCGAGCGTCTATGGCTACACCTTC
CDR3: CASSQDSSGPSVYGYTF

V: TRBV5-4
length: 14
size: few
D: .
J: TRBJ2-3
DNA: TGTGCCAGCAATGTCGCTAGTAACCCAGATACGCAGTATTTT
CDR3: CASNVASNPDTQYF

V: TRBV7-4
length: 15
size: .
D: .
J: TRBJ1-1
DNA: TGTGCCAGCAGCGCGGGACGGTTTTTAGGGACTGAAGCTTTCTTT
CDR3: CASSAGRFLGTEAFF

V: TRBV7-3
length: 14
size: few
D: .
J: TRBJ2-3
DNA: TGTGCCAGCAGCTTAACGTTCGGTACAGATACGCAGTATTTT
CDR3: CASSLTFGTDTQYF

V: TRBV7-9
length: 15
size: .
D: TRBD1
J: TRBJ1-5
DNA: TGTGCCAGCAGCGCCCGGACAGGGGGCGGTCAGCCCCAGCATTTT
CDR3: CASSARTGGGQPQHF

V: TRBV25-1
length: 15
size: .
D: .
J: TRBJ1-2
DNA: TGTGCCAGCAGTGAATACGGGGTGCTTAACTATGGCTACACCTTC
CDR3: CASSEYGVLNYGYTF

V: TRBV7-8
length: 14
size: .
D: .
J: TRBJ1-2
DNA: TGTGCCAGCAGTCCCTTCGGGACAAGCTATGGCTACACCTTC
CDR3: CASSPFGTSYGYTF

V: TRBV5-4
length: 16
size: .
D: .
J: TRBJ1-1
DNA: TGTGCCAGCAGCGGGAAACGGGAGAAAAGGAACACTGAAGCTTTCTTT
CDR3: CASSGKREKRNTEAFF

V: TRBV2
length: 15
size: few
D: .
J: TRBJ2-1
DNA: TGTGCCAGCACCCCCCTAGTGGGGGGCCCCAATGAGCAGTTCTTC
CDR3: CASTPLVGGPNEQFF

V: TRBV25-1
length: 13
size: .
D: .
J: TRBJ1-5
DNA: TGTGCCAGCAGTGCAGCAGGAAATCATCCCCAGCATTTT
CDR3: CASSAAGNHPQHF

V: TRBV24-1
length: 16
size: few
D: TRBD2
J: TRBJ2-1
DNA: TGTGCCACCAGTGCGTCGCGGGGGGGCCTCGTAGATGAGCAGTTCTTC
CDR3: CATSASRGGLVDEQFF

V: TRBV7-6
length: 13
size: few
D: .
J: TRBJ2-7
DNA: TGTGCCAGCAGCTTAGGGTCAGGGGATGAGCAGTACTTC
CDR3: CASSLGSGDEQYF

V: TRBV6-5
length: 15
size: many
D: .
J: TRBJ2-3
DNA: TGTGCCAGCAGTTTTACAGGACCCTTGGTAGATACGCAGTATTTT
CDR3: CASSFTGPLVDTQYF

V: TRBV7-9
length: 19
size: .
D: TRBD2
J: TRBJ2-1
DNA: TGTGCCAGCAGGGGAGGGGCTAGCGGGGGGCAGCCCCTTTACAGTGAGCAGTTCTTC
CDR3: CASRGGASGGQPLYSEQFF

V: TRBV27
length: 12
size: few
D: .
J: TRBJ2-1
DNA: TGTGCCAGCAGTTTATCAGTGGATGAGCAGTTCTTC
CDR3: CASSLSVDEQFF

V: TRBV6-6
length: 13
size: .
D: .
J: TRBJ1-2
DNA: TGTGCCAGCATTGACAGCCCTAACTATGGCTACACCTTC
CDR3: CASIDSPNYGYTF

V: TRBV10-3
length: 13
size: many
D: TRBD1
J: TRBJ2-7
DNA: TGTGCCACCGGTTCGGGACAGTACTACGAGCAGTACTTC
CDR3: CATGSGQYYEQYF

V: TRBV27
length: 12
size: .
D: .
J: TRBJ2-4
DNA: TGTGCCAGCATGGACGGGAAAAACATTCAGTACTTC
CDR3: CASMDGKNIQYF

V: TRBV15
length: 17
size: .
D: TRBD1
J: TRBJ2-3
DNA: TGTGCCACCAGCATACCTGGGACAGGGGAAACCACAGATACGCAGTATTTT
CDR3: CATSIPGTGETTDTQYF

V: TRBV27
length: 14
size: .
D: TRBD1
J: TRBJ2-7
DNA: TGTGCCAACAGTTTGGGACAGGGACTGTACGAGCAGTACTTC
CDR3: CANSLGQGLYEQYF

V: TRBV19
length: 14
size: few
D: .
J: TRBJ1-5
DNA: TGTGCCAGTAAAGGGCAGGGGATTAATCAGCCCCAGCATTTT
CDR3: CASKGQGINQPQHF

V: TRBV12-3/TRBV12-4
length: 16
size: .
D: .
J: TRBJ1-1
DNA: TGTGCCAGCAGTTTTGCGACAGAGTACATGAACACTGAAGCTTTCTTT
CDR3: CASSFATEYMNTEAFF

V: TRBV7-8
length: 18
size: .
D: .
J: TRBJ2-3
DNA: TGTGCCAGCAGCTTAACGGGAGTCGGGACCCTAATCACAGATACGCAGTATTTT
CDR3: CASSLTGVGTLITDTQYF

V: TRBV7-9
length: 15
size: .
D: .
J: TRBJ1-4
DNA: TGTGCCAGCAGCCTACTGGCCAGAGGGGATGAAAAACTGTTTTTT
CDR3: CASSLLARGDEKLFF

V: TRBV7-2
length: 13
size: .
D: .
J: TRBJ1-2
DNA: TGTGCCAGCAGCTTAGTACACAGGGACGGCTACACCTTC
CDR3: CASSLVHRDGYTF

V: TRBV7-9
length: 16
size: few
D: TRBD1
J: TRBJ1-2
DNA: TGTGCCAGCAGCAAACATCCGGGACAGGCAGCGGATGGCTACACCTTC
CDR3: CASSKHPGQAADGYTF

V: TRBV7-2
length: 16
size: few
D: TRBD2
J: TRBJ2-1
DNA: TGTGCCAGCAGCGTCGTCCAGGGACTAGTCTGGAATGAGCAGTTCTTC
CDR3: CASSVVQGLVWNEQFF

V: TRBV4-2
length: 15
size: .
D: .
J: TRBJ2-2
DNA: TGTGCCAGCAGCCAAGAGGGGCACAACACCGGGGAGCTGTTTTTT
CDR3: CASSQEGHNTGELFF

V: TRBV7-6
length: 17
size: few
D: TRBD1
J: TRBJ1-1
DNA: TGTGCCAGCAGCTTCGCAAGCGACAGGGGTCCGAACACTGAAGCTTTCTTT
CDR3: CASSFASDRGPNTEAFF

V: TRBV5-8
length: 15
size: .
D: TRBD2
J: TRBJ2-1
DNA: TGTGCCAGCAGCTTTCCTAGCGGGGCCCGCAATGAGCAGTTCTTC
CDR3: CASSFPSGARNEQFF

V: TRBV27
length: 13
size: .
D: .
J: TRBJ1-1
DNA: TGTGCCAGCAGTTTATCACGGACAGATGAAGCTTTCTTT
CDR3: CASSLSRTDEAFF

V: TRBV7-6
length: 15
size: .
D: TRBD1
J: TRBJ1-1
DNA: TGTGCCAGCAGCTTAGGAGGGACAGGTCAATATGAAGCTTTCTTT
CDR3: CASSLGGTGQYEAFF

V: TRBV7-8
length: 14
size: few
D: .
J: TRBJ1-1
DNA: TGTGCCAGCGCTATAGGGGCAACCTCCATCGAAGCTTTCTTT
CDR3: CASAIGATSIEAFF

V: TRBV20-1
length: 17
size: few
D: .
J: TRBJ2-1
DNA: TGCAGTGCTAGAGGATCACTACAGGTACAGGGCTACAATGAGCAGTTCTTC
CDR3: CSARGSLQVQGYNEQFF

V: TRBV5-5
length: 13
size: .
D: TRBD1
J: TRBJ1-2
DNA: TGTGCCAGCGGGACAGGGCTTAACTATGGCTACACCTTC
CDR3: CASGTGLNYGYTF

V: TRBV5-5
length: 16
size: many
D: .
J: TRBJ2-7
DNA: TGTGCCAGCAGCTTGCAAGGTTGGCAGGGATCCTACGAGCAGTACTTC
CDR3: CASSLQGWQGSYEQYF

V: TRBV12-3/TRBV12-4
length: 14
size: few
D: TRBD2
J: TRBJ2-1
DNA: TGTGCCAGCAGCCCGGGAGGGGCAAGGAATGAGCAGTTCTTC
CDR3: CASSPGGARNEQFF

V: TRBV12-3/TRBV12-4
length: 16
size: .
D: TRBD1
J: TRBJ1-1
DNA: TGTGCCAGCAGTCCGGGACAGGGGCCGATGAACACTGAAGCTTTCTTT
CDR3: CASSPGQGPMNTEAFF

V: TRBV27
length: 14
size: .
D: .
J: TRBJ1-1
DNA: TGTGCCAGCAGCAACACGCGGGGTGGCACTGAAGCTTTCTTT
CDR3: CASSNTRGGTEAFF

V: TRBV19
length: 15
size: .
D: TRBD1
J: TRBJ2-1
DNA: TGTGCCAGTAGTATTTCAGGGACAGGATACAATGAGCAGTTCTTC
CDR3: CASSISGTGYNEQFF